Sequencing of this T cell receptor beta chain was carried out in a study of OX40 agonist ivuxolimab in advanced cancers. TCRdb's table, derived via immunoSEQ multiplex PCR, lists solely in-frame clones and lacks some. In the table there are more than 95,000 clones, about 91% of which are singletons. The germline V gene encodes CDR1 SGHTA and CDR2 FQGTGA. Trimming took 5 bases from V and 4 from J; bases not matched to a gene: 11. The CDR3 has 16 residues. This clonotype was sampled from an adult with an advanced solid tumor such as melanoma, head and neck, liver or kidney cancer. The sequences come from CD4+ or CD8+ T cells sorted from blood, collected in a trial of the OX40 agonist ivuxolimab. The chain recombines TRBV7-3 with TRBJ2-5; TRBD2 aligns across 9 bases. CDR3 protein: CASSQTGAGGPETQYF. In DNA form, the CDR3 reads TGTGCCAGCAGCCAAACGGGGGCGGGAGGGCCAGAGACCCAGTACTTC.